The TCR beta chain under discussion was sequenced for a study of T cell responses to AZD1222 COVID-19 vaccine. Trimming removed 0 bases from V and 0 bases from J, with 15 bases in between. This CDR3 comprises 18 residues. The germline gives CDR1 SGHNT, CDR2 YYREEE (reference sequence). Assay: immunoSEQ multiplex PCR; the TCRdb copy retains only in-frame clones and omits some. This sample carries 53,000 or so clones, 65% to 85% of them seen once, and the ten largest clones take around 27%. General study findings and limits: An increase in Spike-specific TCR breadth and depth was observed after two AZD1222 doses. There were mostly white British donors and more females than males, and clonal diversity was possibly underestimated.

As concerns this clone: Its target is not known.

This receptor was obtained from an adult in good health. Sequenced here: peripheral blood, sampled on day 0 of AZD1222 vaccination. V gene TRBV5-4 combines with J gene TRBJ2-2; D not resolved. In nucleotides, the CDR3 is TGTGCCAGCAGCTTGGGCCTGGATACGCTGTCGAACACCGGGGAGCTGTTTTTT. Protein sequence: CASSLGLDTLSNTGELFF.